These 8 T cell receptor beta chains were all obtained from the same sample, sequenced in a study of Ad26.COV2.S vaccination and SARS-CoV-2 variants. As for treatment: some 20 received Ad26.COV2.S at low or high dose, single or two shots; about five received placebo; per-sample allocation not given. Specimen acquisition occurred on day 63 following the initial vaccine or placebo injection. Measured with immunoSEQ multiplex PCR; TCRdb has only the in-frame clones, and not every one. The sample yields approximately 500,000 clones, roughly 87% seen once. The source material was peripheral blood, sampled in a trial of Ad26.COV2.S vaccine versus placebo. The receptors derive from a person between 18 and 59 years old who received the Ad26.COV2.S COVID-19 vaccine or a placebo.

The V gene is TRBV2, the J gene TRBJ1-4, with TRBD1 identical over 7 bases. The V gene's germline CDR1 is SNHLY and CDR2 FYNNEI. V dropped 8 bases and J dropped 5; count of bases not matched to a gene: 5. The CDR3 length is 13 residues. The CDR3 here is CASQGQPNEKLFF. In DNA, the CDR3 is TGTGCCAGCCAGGGACAGCCCAATGAAAAACTGTTTTTT. The full variable domain, its missing parts supplied by reference TRBV2 and TRBJ1-4, is EPEVTQTPSHQVTQMGQEVILRCVPISNHLYFYWYRQILGQKVEFLVSFYNNEISEKSEIFDDQFSVERPDGSNFTLKIRSTKLEDSAMYFCASQGQPNEKLFFGSGTQLSVL.

The chain has TRBV5-4 and TRBJ1-2; possibly TRBD1 for D (6 bases). The CDR3 has 16 residues. CDR1 and CDR2 (germline): SGHNT, YYREEE (reference sequence). The V gene lost 8 bases and the J gene lost 4 bases, with 24 bases spanning the gap. The CDR3 reads CASSPYGGGASYGYTF. The DNA of the CDR3 is TGTGCCAGTAGCCCGTACGGGGGGGGCGCAAGCTATGGCTACACCTTC.

CDR3 nucleotides: TGTGCCAGTAGTAGACCCGCCGGCACCGGGGAGCTGTTTTTT. Its translation is CASSRPAGTGELFF. The chain uses TRBV19 and TRBJ2-2; D uncertain. Germline loops: CDR1 LNHDA, CDR2 SQIVND (reference sequence). The CDR3 has 14 amino acids. Trimming took off 4 bases at V and 4 bases at J, with 10 bases between the two ends. Drawing the rest from reference TRBV19 and TRBJ2-2, the complete variable domain is DGGITQSPKYLFRKEGQNVTLSCEQNLNHDAMYWYRQDPGQGLRLIYYSQIVNDFQKGDIAEGYSVSREKKESFPLTVTSAQKNPTAFYLCASSRPAGTGELFFGEGSRLTVL.

This chain connects TRBV6-5 to TRBJ2-7, with TRBD1 as a possible D gene (6 bases). V gave up 2 bases and J gave up 2 bases, with 10 bases separating them. In germline, CDR1 is MNHEY, CDR2 SVGAGI. The CDR3 loop spans 14 amino acids. DNA for the CDR3: TGTGCCAGCAGTTACCGTGACAGGACCTACGAGCAGTACTTC. It codes for CASSYRDRTYEQYF.

The genes are TRBV9 and TRBJ1-2, with unresolved D. Trimming left V 0 bases short and J 0 bases short, with 6 bases between. Germline V gives CDR1 SGDLS, CDR2 YYNGEE. The CDR3 length is 14 residues. The chain's CDR3 is CASSVVGTNYGYTF. The CDR3 DNA reads as TGTGCCAGCAGCGTAGTAGGGACTAACTATGGCTACACCTTC.

This clone showed up just a few times. This chain joins TRBV2 and TRBJ1-6; 10 positions match TRBD1. The CDR3 has 15 amino acids. The germline V gene encodes CDR1 SNHLY and CDR2 FYNNEI. Losses at the gene ends were 3 bases for V and 5 bases for J; bases not matched to a gene: 1. For the CDR3, the DNA is TGTGCCAGCAGTGAGGGACAGGGGAATAATTCACCCCTCCACTTT. This translates into CASSEGQGNNSPLHF.

As regards this clone: Other DNA sequences from this sample encode an identical CDR3 as well. The chain joins TRBV20-1 to TRBJ2-7, with D hard to call. Germline V gene data show CDR1 as DFQATT and CDR2 as SNEGSKA (reference sequence). This CDR3 region has 11 residues. The V end was cut by 3 bases, the J end by 6 bases, with 9 bases between. CDR3: CSASGGVEQYF. CDR3 nucleotides: TGCAGTGCTAGTGGTGGCGTCGAGCAGTACTTC.

The rearrangement uses TRBV9 and TRBJ2-1, with D possibly matching TRBD2 (6 bases). Per the germline V gene, CDR1 is SGDLS and CDR2 is YYNGEE. V lost 0 bases to trimming and J lost 6 bases, with 13 bases between them. The CDR3 is made up of 15 amino acids. The CDR3 region is CASSVGASEFNEQFF. For the CDR3, the DNA is TGTGCCAGCAGCGTAGGGGCTAGCGAGTTCAATGAGCAGTTCTTC.